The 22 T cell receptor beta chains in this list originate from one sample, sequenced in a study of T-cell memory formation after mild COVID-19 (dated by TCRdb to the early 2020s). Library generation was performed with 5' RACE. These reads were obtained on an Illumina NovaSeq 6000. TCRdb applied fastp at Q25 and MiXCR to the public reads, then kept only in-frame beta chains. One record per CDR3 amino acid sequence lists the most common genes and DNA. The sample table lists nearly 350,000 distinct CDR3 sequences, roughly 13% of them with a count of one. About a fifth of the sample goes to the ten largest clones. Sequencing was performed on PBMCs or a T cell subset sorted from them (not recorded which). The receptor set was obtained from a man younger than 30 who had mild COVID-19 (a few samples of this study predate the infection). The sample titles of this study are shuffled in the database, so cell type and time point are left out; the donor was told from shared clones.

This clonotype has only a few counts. Here the CDR3 DNA reads TGTGCCAGCAGCGTAGCGGGGGGAGCCGAAGTTGAGCAGTTCTTC. Encoded protein: CASSVAGGAEVEQFF. The chain is built from TRBV9 and TRBJ2-1; 7 positions agree with TRBD2. CDR1 SGDLS and CDR2 YYNGEE come from the germline V gene. The CDR3 covers 15 residues. V shed 0 bases, J shed 9 bases, and the junction held 9 bases outside the gene matches.

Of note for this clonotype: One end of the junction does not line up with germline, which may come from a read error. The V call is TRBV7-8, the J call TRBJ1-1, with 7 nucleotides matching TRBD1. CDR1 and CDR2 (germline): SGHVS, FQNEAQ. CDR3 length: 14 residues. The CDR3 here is CASRQGSPNTEALF. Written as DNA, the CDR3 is TGTGCCAGCAGACAGGGGTCCCCGAACACTGAAGCTTTATTT. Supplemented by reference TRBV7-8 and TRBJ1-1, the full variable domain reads GAGVSQSPRYKVAKRGQDVALRCDPISGHVSLFWYQQALGQGPEFLTYFQNEAQLDKSGLPSDRFFAERPEGSVSTLKIQRTQQEDSAVYLCASRQGSPNTEALFGQGTRLTVV.

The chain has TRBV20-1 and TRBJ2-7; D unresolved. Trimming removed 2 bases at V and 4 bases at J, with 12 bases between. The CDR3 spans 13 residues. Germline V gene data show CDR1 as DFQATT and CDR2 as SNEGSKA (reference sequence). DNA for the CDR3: TGCAGTGCTAGATCACTCTCCGGGTACGAGCAGTACGTC. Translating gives CSARSLSGYEQYV.

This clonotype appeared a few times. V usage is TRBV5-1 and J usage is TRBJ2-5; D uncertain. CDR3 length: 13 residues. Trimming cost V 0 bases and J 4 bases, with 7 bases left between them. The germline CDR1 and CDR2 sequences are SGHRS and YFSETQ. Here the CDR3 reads CASSLEFGETQYF. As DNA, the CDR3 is TGCGCCAGCAGCTTGGAATTTGGAGAGACCCAGTACTTC.

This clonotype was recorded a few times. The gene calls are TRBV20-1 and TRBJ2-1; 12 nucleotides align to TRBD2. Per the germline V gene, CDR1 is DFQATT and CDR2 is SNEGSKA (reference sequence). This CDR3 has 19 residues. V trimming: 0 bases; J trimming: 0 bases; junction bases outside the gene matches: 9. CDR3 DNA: TGCAGTGCTAGAGAGAGGCTAGCGGGGGGGATGAGCTCCTACAATGAGCAGTTCTTC. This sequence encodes CSARERLAGGMSSYNEQFF.

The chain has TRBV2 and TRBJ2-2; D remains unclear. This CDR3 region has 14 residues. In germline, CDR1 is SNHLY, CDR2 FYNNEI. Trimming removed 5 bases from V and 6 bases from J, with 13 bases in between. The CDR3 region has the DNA TGTGCCAGCAGTCGGACGGCTGTGGCCGGGGAGCTGTTTTTT. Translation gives CASSRTAVAGELFF.

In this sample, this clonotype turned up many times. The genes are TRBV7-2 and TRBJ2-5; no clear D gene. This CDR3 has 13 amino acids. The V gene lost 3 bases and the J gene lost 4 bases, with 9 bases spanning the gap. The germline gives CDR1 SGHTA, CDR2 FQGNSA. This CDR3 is CASSLELPETQYF. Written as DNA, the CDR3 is TGTGCCAGCAGCTTGGAACTACCAGAGACCCAGTACTTC.

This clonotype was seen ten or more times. CDR3 nucleotides: TGTGCCAGCAGCTTATGGGACAGGGGAGATTATGGCTACACCTTC. Protein: CASSLWDRGDYGYTF. This chain links TRBV7-2 with TRBJ1-2; 10 positions match TRBD1. Losses at the gene ends were 2 bases for V and 5 bases for J; bases not matched to a gene: 5. The CDR3 sequence is 15 residues long. Per the germline V gene, CDR1 is SGHTA and CDR2 is FQGNSA.

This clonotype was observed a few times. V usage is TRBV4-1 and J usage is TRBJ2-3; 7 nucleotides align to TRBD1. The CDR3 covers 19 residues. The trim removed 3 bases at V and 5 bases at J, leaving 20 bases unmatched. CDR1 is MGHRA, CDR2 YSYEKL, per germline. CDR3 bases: TGCGCCAGCAGCCAGCCTCGGGGACAGTTACGGGCCCTTGGAGATACGCAGTATTTT. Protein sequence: CASSQPRGQLRALGDTQYF.

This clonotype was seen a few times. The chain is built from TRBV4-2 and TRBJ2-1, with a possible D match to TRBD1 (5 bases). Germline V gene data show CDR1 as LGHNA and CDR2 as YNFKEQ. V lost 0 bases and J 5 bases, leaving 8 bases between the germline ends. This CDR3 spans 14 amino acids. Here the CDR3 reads CASSQDGRDNEQFF. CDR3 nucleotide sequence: TGTGCCAGCAGCCAAGATGGCAGGGACAATGAGCAGTTCTTC.

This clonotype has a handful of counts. Here the CDR3 reads CASSLSDGRHYGYTF. CDR3 in DNA: TGTGCCAGCAGTTTATCAGATGGCAGGCACTATGGCTACACCTTC. This chain links TRBV28 with TRBJ1-2, with D uncertain. Between the trimmed V and J ends, which lost 1 base and 3 bases, there was a span of 12 bases. The CDR3 covers 15 residues. Germline values: CDR1 MDHEN, CDR2 SYDVKM.

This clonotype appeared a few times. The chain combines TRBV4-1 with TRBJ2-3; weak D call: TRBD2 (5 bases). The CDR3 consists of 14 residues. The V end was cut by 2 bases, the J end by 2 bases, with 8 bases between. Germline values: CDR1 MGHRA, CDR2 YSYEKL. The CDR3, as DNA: TGCGCCAGCAGCCAATTACGGGACACAGATACGCAGTATTTT. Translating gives CASSQLRDTDTQYF.

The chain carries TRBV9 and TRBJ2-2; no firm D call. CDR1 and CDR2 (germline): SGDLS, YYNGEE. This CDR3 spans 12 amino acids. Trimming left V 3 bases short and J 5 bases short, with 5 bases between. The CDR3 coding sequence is TGTGCCAGCAGCGCGGATACCGGGGAGCTGTTTTTT. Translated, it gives CASSADTGELFF.

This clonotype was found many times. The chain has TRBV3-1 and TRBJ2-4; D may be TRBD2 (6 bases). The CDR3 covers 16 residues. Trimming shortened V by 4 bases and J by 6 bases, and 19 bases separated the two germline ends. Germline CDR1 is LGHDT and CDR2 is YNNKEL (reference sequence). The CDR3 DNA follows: TGTGCCAGCAGCCTCCTCCTAGGGCCCGGGGGAAACATTCAGTACTTC. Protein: CASSLLLGPGGNIQYF.

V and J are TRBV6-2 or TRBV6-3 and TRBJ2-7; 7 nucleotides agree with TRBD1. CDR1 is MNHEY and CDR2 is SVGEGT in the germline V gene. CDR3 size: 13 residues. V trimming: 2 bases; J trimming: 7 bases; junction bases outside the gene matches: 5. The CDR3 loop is CASSYRGRGEQYV. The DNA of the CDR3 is TGTGCCAGCAGTTACCGCGGCAGGGGGGAGCAGTACGTC.

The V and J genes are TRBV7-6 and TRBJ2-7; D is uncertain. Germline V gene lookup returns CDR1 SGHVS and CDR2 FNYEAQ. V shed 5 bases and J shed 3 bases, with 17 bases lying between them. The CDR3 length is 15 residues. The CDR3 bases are TGTGCCAGCAGCGCCGGCCCCTCTCTCAGCTACGAGCAGTACGTC. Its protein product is CASSAGPSLSYEQYV.

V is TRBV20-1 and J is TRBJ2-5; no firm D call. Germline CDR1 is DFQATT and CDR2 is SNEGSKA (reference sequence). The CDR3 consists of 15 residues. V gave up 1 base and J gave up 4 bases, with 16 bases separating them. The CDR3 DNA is TGCAGTGCTAGAGCCCCGGCTAGGGATTCAGAGACCCAGTACTTC. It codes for CSARAPARDSETQYF.

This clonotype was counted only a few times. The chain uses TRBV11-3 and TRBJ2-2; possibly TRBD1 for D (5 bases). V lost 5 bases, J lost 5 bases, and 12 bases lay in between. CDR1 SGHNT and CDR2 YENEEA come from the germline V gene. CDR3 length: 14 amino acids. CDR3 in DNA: TGTGCCAGCAGCCCCAGGGAATGGACCGGGGAGCTGTTTTTT. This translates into CASSPREWTGELFF.

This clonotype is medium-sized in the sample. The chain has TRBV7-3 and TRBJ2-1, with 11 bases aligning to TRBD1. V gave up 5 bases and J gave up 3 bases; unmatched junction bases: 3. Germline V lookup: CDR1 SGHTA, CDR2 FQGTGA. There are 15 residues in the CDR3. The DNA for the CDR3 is TGTGCCAGCAGCCCCGGGACAGGGGGCTACAATGAGCAGTTCTTC. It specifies CASSPGTGGYNEQFF.

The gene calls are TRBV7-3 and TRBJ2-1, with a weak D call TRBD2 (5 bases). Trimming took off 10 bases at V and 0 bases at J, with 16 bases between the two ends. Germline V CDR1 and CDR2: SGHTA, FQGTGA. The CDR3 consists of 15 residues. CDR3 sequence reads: CATRRTASSYNEQFF. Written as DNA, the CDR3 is TGTGCCACCCGGAGGACGGCAAGCTCCTACAATGAGCAGTTCTTC.

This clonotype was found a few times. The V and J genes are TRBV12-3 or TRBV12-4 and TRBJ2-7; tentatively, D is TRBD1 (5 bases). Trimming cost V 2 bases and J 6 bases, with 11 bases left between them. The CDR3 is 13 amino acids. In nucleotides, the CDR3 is TGTGCCAGCAGTTTAAGGGGAATTAGCGAGCAGTACTTC. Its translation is CASSLRGISEQYF.

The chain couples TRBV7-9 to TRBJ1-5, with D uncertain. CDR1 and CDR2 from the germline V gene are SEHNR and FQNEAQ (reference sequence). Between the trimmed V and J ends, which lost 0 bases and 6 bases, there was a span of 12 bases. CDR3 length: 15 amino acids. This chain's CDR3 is CASSLARDQVQPQHF. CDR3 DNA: TGTGCCAGCAGCTTAGCCCGGGATCAGGTTCAGCCCCAGCATTTT.